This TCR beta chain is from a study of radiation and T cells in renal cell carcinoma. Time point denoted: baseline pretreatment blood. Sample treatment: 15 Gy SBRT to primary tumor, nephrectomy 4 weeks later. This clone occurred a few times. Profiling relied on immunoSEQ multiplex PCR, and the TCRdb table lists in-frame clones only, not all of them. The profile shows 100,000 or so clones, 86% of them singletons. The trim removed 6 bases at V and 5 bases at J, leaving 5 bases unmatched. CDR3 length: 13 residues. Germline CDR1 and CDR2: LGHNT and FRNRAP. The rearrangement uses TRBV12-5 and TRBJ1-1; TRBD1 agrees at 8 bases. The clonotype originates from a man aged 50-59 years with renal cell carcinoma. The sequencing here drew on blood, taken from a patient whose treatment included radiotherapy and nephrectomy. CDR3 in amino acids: CASGPDRGTEAFF. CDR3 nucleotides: TGTGCTAGTGGCCCAGACAGGGGAACTGAAGCTTTCTTT.